The clone carrying this T cell receptor beta chain was seen repeatedly, ten times or more. The target antigen is unknown. The CDR3 runs 15 residues. V lost 5 bases to trimming and J lost 3 bases; unmatched junction nucleotides: 6. Used for diagnoses were clinical symptoms, serum thyroxine and TRAb, thyroid ultrasound and orbital computed tomography. The PBMCs studied were ones that came from roughly 9.1 ml fresh peripheral blood. This sample was included in a study of T cells in Graves' hyperthyroidism and ophthalmopathy. General study points: With a median lead of roughly 6.8 months before onset, the model predicted ophthalmopathy. In the blood, most expanded thyroid clonotypes above 0.001 appeared as well.

Researchers took RNA transcripts and amplified the TCR beta CDR3 regions from them. HTBI primers were employed in a first-round RT-PCR of the TCR CDR3. Using its own MiXCR run on the multiplex PCR reads, TCRdb lists one record per CDR3 protein. The table has around 200,000 distinct CDR3 sequences, around 18% seen once. This receptor was taken from a man in his forties with Graves' hyperthyroidism. Material: blood. The J gene is TRBJ1-4, the V gene TRBV12-3 or TRBV12-4; 7 bases map to TRBD1. CDR3 in amino acids: CASSPSGGSNEKLFF. The CDR3, as DNA: TGTGCCAGCAGTCCGTCAGGGGGTTCTAATGAAAAACTGTTTTTT.